Shown below are 22 T cell receptor beta chains from a single sample sequenced in a study of yellow fever vaccine responses in identical twins. MiXCR, run by TCRdb on the RT-PCR reads, gives a single entry per CDR3 protein. This table has approximately 32,000 distinct CDR3 sequences, 45% to 65% appearing once. Here the sequenced sample was T cells from blood (PBMCs), unsorted or a sorted subset (not recorded which), taken before or after yellow fever vaccination (not recorded which). The receptors were gathered from a woman aged 18 to 35 who received the yellow fever vaccine.

This rearrangement joins TRBV2 to TRBJ2-4; D is perhaps TRBD2 (6 bases). CDR1 and CDR2 (germline): SNHLY, FYNNEI. The CDR3 is 15 amino acids. Trimming pared 4 bases from V and 4 bases from J, leaving 14 bases between. The CDR3 DNA is TGTGCCAGCAGTGCGGAGGGAGTCGCGAAAAACATTCAGTACTTC. The encoded protein is CASSAEGVAKNIQYF. The complete variable domain, with remaining parts taken from reference TRBV2 and TRBJ2-4, reads EPEVTQTPSHQVTQMGQEVILRCVPISNHLYFYWYRQILGQKVEFLVSFYNNEISEKSEIFDDQFSVERPDGSNFTLKIRSTKLEDSAMYFCASSAEGVAKNIQYFGAGTRLSVL.

This rearrangement joins TRBV2 to TRBJ2-5; D unresolved. CDR1 and CDR2 (germline): SNHLY, FYNNEI. There are 11 residues in the CDR3. The germline V and J ends were trimmed by 3 bases and 6 bases, with 5 bases remaining between them. For the CDR3, the DNA is TGTGCCAGCAGTGAGGGGAAGACCCAGTACTTC. Translating gives CASSEGKTQYF.

The genes are TRBV12-3 or TRBV12-4 and TRBJ1-2; D is perhaps TRBD1 (5 bases). There are 12 residues in the CDR3. The V gene lost 7 bases and the J gene lost 9 bases, with 15 bases spanning the gap. The DNA of the CDR3 is TGTGCCAGCACCTTCGGGGGGTTAAGCTACACCTTC. Amino acid sequence: CASTFGGLSYTF.

The CDR3: CASSQEIGSFAEQFF. CDR3 coding DNA: TGTGCCAGCAGCCAAGAAATCGGGAGTTTCGCTGAGCAGTTCTTC. V and J are TRBV14 and TRBJ2-1; D might be TRBD2 (6 bases). CDR1 SGHDN and CDR2 FVKESK come from the germline V gene. The CDR3 is 15 amino acids. The ends were cut back, 0 bases at V and 9 bases at J, with 15 bases in the middle.

This chain uses TRBV14 with TRBJ1-4, with D tentatively TRBD1 (5 bases). CDR1 and CDR2 from the germline V gene are SGHDN and FVKESK. CDR3 length: 14 residues. Trimming pared 1 base from V and 10 bases from J, leaving 13 bases between. CDR3 residues: CASSQAGNLGKLFF. The DNA of the CDR3 is TGTGCCAGCAGCCAAGCAGGGAATCTAGGAAAACTGTTTTTT.

The chain links TRBV12-3 or TRBV12-4 to TRBJ1-2; D is uncertain. The CDR3 consists of 11 residues. The ends were cut back, 4 bases at V and 3 bases at J, with 3 bases in the middle. The CDR3: CASSYDYGYTF. CDR3 nucleotides: TGTGCCAGCAGTTACGACTATGGCTACACCTTC.

This chain joins TRBV5-4 and TRBJ2-1; either TRBD1 or TRBD2 may fit D (5 bases each). The V end was cut by 0 bases, the J end by 4 bases, with 11 bases between. The CDR3 runs to 15 residues. Looked up from germline, CDR1 is SGHNT and CDR2 is YYREEE (reference sequence). CDR3 in amino acids: CASSLARGAYNEQFF. The CDR3 nucleotides are TGTGCCAGCAGCTTGGCCCGAGGGGCTTACAATGAGCAGTTCTTC.

The chain has TRBV24-1 and TRBJ2-7; 8 nucleotides line up with TRBD1. The V gene's germline CDR1 is KGHDR and CDR2 SFDVKD. J gave up 1 base and V 11 bases, and 6 bases lay outside the gene matches. The CDR3 contains 13 residues. CDR3 bases: TGTGCCAAGGCGGACAGGGAGTCCTACGAGCAGTACGTC. Its translation: CAKADRESYEQYV.

The J gene is TRBJ2-1, the V gene TRBV29-1; 9 bases align to TRBD2. V trimming: 6 bases; J trimming: 2 bases; junction bases outside the gene matches: 11. The CDR3 covers 16 residues. The germline CDR1 and CDR2 sequences are SQVTM and ANQGSEA. CDR3 coding DNA: TGCAGCGTCCCCCCGGCGGGGGGGGCCCCCTACAATGAGCAGTTCTTC. The encoded protein is CSVPPAGGAPYNEQFF.

This clonotype has only a few counts. The V and J genes are TRBV18 and TRBJ1-2; 7 bases are shared with TRBD1. V was pared by 3 bases and J by 7 bases, with 5 bases of the junction left unmatched. Germline V CDR1 and CDR2: KGHSH, LQKENI. The CDR3 contains 13 residues. CDR3 DNA: TGTGCCAGCTCACCCGACAGGGATGTTGGCTACACCTTC. Residues: CASSPDRDVGYTF.

The genes are TRBV7-8 and TRBJ1-2; D remains unclear. Germline loops: CDR1 SGHVS, CDR2 FQNEAQ. The CDR3 runs to 15 residues. Trimming left V 1 base short and J 3 bases short, with 12 bases between. CDR3 sequence: CASSLVVGGDYGYTF. The CDR3 DNA reads as TGTGCCAGCAGCTTAGTTGTTGGCGGAGACTATGGCTACACCTTC.

This clonotype was recorded a few times. V usage is TRBV23-1 and J usage is TRBJ1-5, with 12 positions matching TRBD1. TRBV23-1 is an ORF for which the function is uncertain. Trimming took 7 bases from V and 3 from J; bases not matched to a gene: 10. This CDR3 comprises 17 residues. The CDR3 spells CASKQRDRGRTNQPQHF. The CDR3 coding sequence is TGCGCCAGCAAACAACGGGACAGGGGGCGCACCAATCAGCCCCAGCATTTT.

The chain uses TRBV29-1 and TRBJ1-2; a possible D gene is TRBD1 (5 bases). This CDR3 comprises 13 residues. CDR1 SQVTM and CDR2 ANQGSEA come from the germline V gene. Trimming shortened V by 6 bases and J by 9 bases, and 20 bases separated the two germline ends. CDR3 coding DNA: TGCAGCGTCGCCAATGCGGGGGTGGAGAGCTACACCTTC. This codes for CSVANAGVESYTF.

The J gene is TRBJ2-1, the V gene TRBV9; the match to TRBD2 covers 12 bases. The CDR3 consists of 15 residues. Germline V gives CDR1 SGDLS, CDR2 YYNGEE. V lost 7 bases and J lost 3; bases outside the gene matches: 5. For the CDR3, the DNA is TGTGCCAGCTCGACTAGCGGGGGTCTCTACAATGAGCAGTTCTTC. This encodes CASSTSGGLYNEQFF.

The chain uses TRBV18 and TRBJ1-6, with 8 bases fitting TRBD1. This CDR3 contains 14 residues. With V trimmed by 1 base and J by 13 bases, 6 bases remained unmatched. Germline V gene data show CDR1 as KGHSH and CDR2 as LQKENI. The CDR3 DNA is TGTGCCAGCTCACCACTGGACAGGGCGGGTCCCCTCCACTTT. Translation: CASSPLDRAGPLHF.

The chain links TRBV29-1 to TRBJ2-1; TRBD2 aligns across 9 bases. The CDR3 runs 15 residues. V was clipped by 4 bases and J by 5 bases; unmatched bases: 9. Germline CDR1 is SQVTM and CDR2 is ANQGSEA. CDR3 region: CSVGRGGGGNNEQFF. The CDR3 nucleotides are TGCAGCGTTGGCCGGGGCGGGGGGGGTAACAATGAGCAGTTCTTC.

This clonotype is medium-sized by share. The rearrangement joins TRBV24-1 to TRBJ1-1; unclear D gene. Trimming pared 5 bases from V and 10 bases from J, leaving 19 bases between. Germline CDR1 KGHDR, CDR2 SFDVKD. The CDR3 totals 14 residues. CDR3 sequence reads: CATSASTGSFGAFF. As DNA, the CDR3 is TGTGCCACCAGTGCCTCGACGGGGTCCTTCGGAGCTTTCTTT.

The chain is built from TRBV11-2 and TRBJ1-5, with no clear D. Germline V gene lookup returns CDR1 SGHAT and CDR2 FQNNGV. V lost 1 base and J lost 6, with 13 bases in between. This CDR3 is built from 15 residues. CDR3 nucleotides: TGTGCCAGCAGCTTAGTTTTAAATGTTGGTCAGCCCCAGCATTTT. This translates into CASSLVLNVGQPQHF.

Written as DNA, the CDR3 is TGTGCCAGCAGTGACAGAACCTCCCCGGGGGAGCAGTACTTC. Translating it yields CASSDRTSPGEQYF. V gene TRBV2 combines with J gene TRBJ2-7; D might be TRBD2 (5 bases). V lost 3 bases to trimming and J lost 7 bases, with 16 bases between them. CDR1 and CDR2 from the germline V gene are SNHLY and FYNNEI. The CDR3 spans 14 residues.

The chain couples TRBV7-2 to TRBJ2-7; a weak D match, TRBD2 (5 bases). The CDR3 extends over 13 amino acids. V was trimmed by 3 bases and J by 5 bases, leaving 11 bases between them. Germline CDR1 SGHTA, CDR2 FQGNSA. As DNA, the CDR3 is TGTGCCAGCAGCTTTGGCCTAGCTGACGAGCAGTACTTC. Amino acid sequence: CASSFGLADEQYF.

The chain employs TRBV28 and TRBJ1-1; 9 nucleotides agree with TRBD1. V shed 2 bases and J 5 bases; nucleotides not matched to a gene: 6. The germline V gene has CDR1 MDHEN and CDR2 SYDVKM. The length of the CDR3 is 15 residues. The CDR3 DNA reads TGTGCCAGCAGTTTACTAACAGGGGGCAAGACTGAAGCTTTCTTT. This gives the protein CASSLLTGGKTEAFF.

This chain links TRBV11-2 with TRBJ1-1; D might be TRBD1 (5 bases). The V gene's germline CDR1 is SGHAT and CDR2 FQNNGV. This CDR3 is built from 17 residues. V lost 0 bases and J lost 4, with 18 bases in between. The CDR3 sequence is CASSLDSLRGASTEAFF. The CDR3 DNA sequence: TGTGCCAGCAGCTTAGACAGCCTAAGAGGGGCAAGCACTGAAGCTTTCTTT. The variable domain in full, completed from reference TRBV11-2 and TRBJ1-1, reads EAGVAQSPRYKIIEKRQSVAFWCNPISGHATLYWYQQILGQGPKLLIQFQNNGVVDDSQLPKDRFSAERLKGVDSTLKIQPAKLEDSAVYLCASSLDSLRGASTEAFFGQGTRLTVV.